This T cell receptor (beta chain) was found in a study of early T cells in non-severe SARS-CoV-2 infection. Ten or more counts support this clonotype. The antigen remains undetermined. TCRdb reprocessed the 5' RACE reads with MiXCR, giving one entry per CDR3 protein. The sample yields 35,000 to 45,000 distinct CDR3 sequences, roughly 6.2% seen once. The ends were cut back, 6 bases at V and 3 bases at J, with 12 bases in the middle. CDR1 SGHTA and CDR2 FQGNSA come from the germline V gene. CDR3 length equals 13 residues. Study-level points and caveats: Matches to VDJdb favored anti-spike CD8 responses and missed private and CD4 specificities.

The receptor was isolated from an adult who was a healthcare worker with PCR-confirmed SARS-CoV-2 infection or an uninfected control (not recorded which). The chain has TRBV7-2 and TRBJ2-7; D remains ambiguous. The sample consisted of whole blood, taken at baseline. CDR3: CASRSFGRYEQYF. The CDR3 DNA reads TGTGCCAGCAGGTCGTTCGGCCGCTACGAGCAGTACTTC. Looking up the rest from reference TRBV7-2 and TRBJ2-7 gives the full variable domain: GAGVSQSPSNKVTEKGKDVELRCDPISGHTALYWYRQSLGQGLEFLIYFQGNSAPDKSGLPSDRFSAERTGGSVSTLTIQRTQQEDSAVYLCASRSFGRYEQYFGPGTRLTVT.